Listed here are 3 T cell receptor beta chains from one sample, sequenced in a study of vaccination and CD4 T cells after COVID-19. Their cognate antigens are unknown. Stated treatment: approximately 11-day PBMC culture with coronavirus spike peptide pools or control peptides (ViraFEST assay). Cultured CD4+ T cells had their DNA profiled by the Oncomine TCR Beta short-read assay. One entry per CDR3 protein, called by TCRdb with MiXCR from the PCR reads. Altogether some 14,000 distinct CDR3 sequences are present, roughly 31% being singletons, with the ten largest covering approximately 17%. The sequenced sample consisted of cultured CD4+ T cells from blood. The receptors originated from a human donor with COVID-19.

This clonotype was seen a few times. The chain is built from TRBV11-3 and TRBJ2-3; D is ambiguous. V lost 5 bases and J lost 2, with 5 bases in between. The CDR3 sequence is 12 residues long. Germline V CDR1 and CDR2: SGHNT, YENEEA. This chain's CDR3 is CASSLNTDTQYF. CDR3 DNA sequence: TGTGCCAGCAGCCTAAACACAGATACGCAGTATTTT.

In its sample, this clonotype is large. The genes are TRBV4-2 and TRBJ2-3; D not certain. V dropped 4 bases and J dropped 2 bases, with 16 bases sitting between them. The germline V gene has CDR1 LGHNA and CDR2 YNFKEQ. The CDR3 has 16 amino acids. CDR3 sequence (DNA): TGTGCCAGCAGCCCTGAAACTGGGATCTTCACAGATACGCAGTATTTT. It codes for CASSPETGIFTDTQYF.

This clonotype was observed a handful of times. The gene calls are TRBV6-5 and TRBJ1-6, with TRBD1 as a possible D gene (5 bases). The V gene's germline CDR1 is MNHEY and CDR2 SVGAGI. This CDR3 is built from 17 residues. Trimming removed 2 bases from V and 10 bases from J, with 21 bases in between. CDR3 region: CASSYPTTAPGGSPLHF. In DNA, the CDR3 is TGTGCCAGCAGTTACCCCACCACGGCACCTGGGGGGTCACCCCTCCACTTT.